Listed below are T cell receptor beta chains from one sample, sequenced in a study of a mutant IDH1 vaccine in newly diagnosed glioma. Their specific antigens are unknown. Clones were read by immunoSEQ multiplex PCR, and TCRdb kept only the in-frame ones, dropping some. This table holds some 120,000 clones, about 82% found once. The starting material was PBMCs, obtained from a glioma patient whose treatment included an IDH1 peptide vaccine. All receptors derive from a middle-aged man with glioma. Each CDR3 is given without its conserved first and last residue.

13 | TRBJ1-1 | TRBV9 | ASSPAPQMNTEAF
17 | TRBJ2-6 | TRBV7-2 | ASSLAQRTGTSGANVLT
11 | TRBJ1-4 | TRBV6-1 | ASSGQRGGKLF
12 | TRBJ2-7 | TRBV11-2 | ASSLDGNPYEQY
14 | TRBJ2-6 | TRBV7-3 | ASSSGPGAGANVLT
10 | TRBJ2-5 | TRBV5-1 | ASSLVQETQY
12 | TRBJ1-5 | TRBV7-9 | ASGGQGSNQPQH
12 | TRBJ2-5 | TRBV30 | AWQTSGYQETQY
11 | TRBJ1-2 | TRBV10-2 | ASSEDRAAGYT
13 | TRBJ1-5 | TRBV4-3 | ASSQDGGGNQPQH
13 | TRBJ2-3 | TRBV5-1 | ASSLRGLGTDTQY
13 | TRBJ2-7 | TRBV30 | AWDNRPGSSYEQY
13 | TRBJ1-1 | TRBV6-6 | ASSKGQGANTEAF
11 | TRBJ2-7 | TRBV4-3 | ASRHPGRYEQY
13 | TRBJ2-3 | TRBV5-6 | ASSGRNLRFDTQY
13 | TRBJ2-3 | TRBV19 | ASSIQGVGTDTQY
13 | TRBJ2-7 | TRBV9 | ASSARSGVPYEQY
11 | TRBJ2-7 | TRBV4-1 | ASSTLSSYEQY
13 | TRBJ1-2 | TRBV19 | ASSIPTGRGYGYT
13 | TRBJ1-6 | TRBV6-5 | ASSYRSSYNSPLH
14 | TRBJ1-4 | TRBV7-6 | ASSFSGLATNEKLF
12 | TRBJ2-7 | TRBV27 | ASSLEPILYEQY
13 | TRBJ2-2 | TRBV6-5 | ASSYFRGGTGELF
17 | TRBJ1-1 | TRBV5-6 | ASSQGPGRGREGNTEAF
11 | TRBJ2-3 | TRBV7-9 | ASSSDYLMGQY
11 | TRBJ2-2 | TRBV6-4 | ASSDSTQGELF
11 | TRBJ2-5 | TRBV11-2 | ASSRQPQETQY
12 | TRBJ1-1 | TRBV11-3 | ASSFTGGTTEAF
14 | TRBJ1-2 | TRBV27 | ASSNRGLGISYGYT
13 | TRBJ1-3 | TRBV5-4 | ASPRAETSGNTIY
13 | TRBJ2-5 | TRBV19 | ASSIGGGGGETQY
12 | TRBJ1-4 | TRBV2 | ASTEDRGDEKLF
12 | TRBJ1-4 | TRBV5-6 | ASSGASGARALF
13 | TRBJ2-6 | TRBV13 | ASTKGTSGANVLT
13 | TRBJ2-6 | TRBV6-6 | ASSWRSSGANVLT
13 | TRBJ2-3 | TRBV9 | ASSVSGGSLDTQY
10 | TRBJ2-3 | TRBV7-2 | ASSPSTDTQY